The clone carrying this TCR beta chain was seen at least ten times. The antigen is not known. This record belongs to a study of identical twins. Addition of a universal primer site occurred through template switching, and cDNA carried unique molecular identifiers. TCRdb ran MiXCR on the 5' RACE reads and lists one entry per CDR3 protein. The sample consists of fewer than 650,000 distinct CDR3 sequences, more than 9% of them appearing once. Study-level findings and limits: In cord blood, abundant beta clonotypes had fewer insertions; memory showed no trend.

CDR1 is SGHRS, CDR2 YFSETQ, per germline. Unmatched junction bases numbered 12, after V lost 4 bases and J lost 11 bases. This CDR3 contains 14 residues. The same data also went into a second study, on yellow fever vaccine responses in identical twins.

The specimen was PBMCs. The TCR originated in a woman younger than 30 in good health. This chain links TRBV5-1 with TRBJ1-5; 7 nucleotides agree with TRBD1. The CDR3 DNA sequence: TGCGCCAGCAGCGACGGGACAGTGGGGGCAGCCCAGCATTTT. The encoded protein is CASSDGTVGAAQHF.